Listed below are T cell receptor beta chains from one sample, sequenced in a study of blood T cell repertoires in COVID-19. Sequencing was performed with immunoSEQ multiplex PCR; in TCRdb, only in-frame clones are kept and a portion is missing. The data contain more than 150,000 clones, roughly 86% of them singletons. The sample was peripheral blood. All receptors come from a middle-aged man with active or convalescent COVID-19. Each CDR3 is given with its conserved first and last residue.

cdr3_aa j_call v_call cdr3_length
CAISVGTGTFNTEAFF TRBJ1-1 TRBV10-3 16
CASTPNEQYF TRBJ2-7 TRBV6-9 10
CASSIDEGTGVYGYTF TRBJ1-2 TRBV19 16
CAWTGGKGLAFF TRBJ1-1 TRBV30 12
CASSQDGGDQPQHF TRBJ1-5 TRBV7-8 14
CARQGIGGPGREQYF TRBJ2-7 TRBV2 15
CASSLTSGSYNEQFF TRBJ2-1 TRBV5-4 15
CASSSAGVQPQHF TRBJ1-5 TRBV7-9 13
CASSTGLAGRISGTDTQYF TRBJ2-3 TRBV7-8 19
CASKIGTGGSYNSPLHF TRBJ1-6 TRBV2 17
CAISENQGGIRTDTQYF TRBJ2-3 TRBV10-3 17
CASTPNQSGNTIYF TRBJ1-3 TRBV2 14